This paragraph reports one T cell receptor (beta chain). These data are taken from a study of control samples from healthy donors and cancer patients. V lost 1 base, J lost 4 bases, and 19 bases lay in between. The CDR3 has 17 residues. Germline-derived CDR1 and CDR2 are SGHDT and YYEEEE. Clones were sequenced by immunoSEQ multiplex PCR, and TCRdb holds only the in-frame ones, with some missing. The sample includes 200,000 or so clones, 90% to 95% of them seen just once. The clonotype was recovered from a man aged 45-65 years in good health. This chain links TRBV5-6 with TRBJ2-3, with D hard to call. Sample: blood. DNA for the CDR3: TGTGCCAGCAGCTTGAGATTAGTTAGCCTGCCCCCAGATACGCAGTATTTT. This sequence encodes CASSLRLVSLPPDTQYF.